In its sample, the clone carrying this T cell receptor (beta chain) was seen many times. Its antigen is currently unknown. The sample belongs to a study of T cells after yellow fever vaccination. On the study more broadly: SMART-Seq v4 Ultra Low Input prepared libraries from low-cell fractions. Study-wide findings and caveats: Primary-vaccination clones mostly resurfaced post-booster (under 98% CD4, approximately 87% CD8). A secondary response was less intense yet reached its peak sooner, at day 5 versus 15.

TCRdb fed the 5' RACE reads into MiXCR, producing one record per CDR3 protein. The profile shows some 400,000 distinct CDR3 sequences, roughly 20% of them singletons. Germline loops: CDR1 DFQATT, CDR2 SNEGSKA (reference sequence). Trimming at V came to 1 base and at J to 6 bases, leaving 13 bases not matched to a gene. The CDR3 extends over 17 amino acids. The chain links TRBV20-1 to TRBJ2-7; TRBD2 matches 12 bases. The input for sequencing was PBMCs, taken before the yellow fever booster vaccination. This TCR derives from a man aged 18 to 30 who received the YFV17D yellow fever vaccine. CDR3 DNA: TGCAGTGCTAGAGGACTAGCGGGGGCCTTAGGCGTTGGCGAGCAGTACTTC. This codes for CSARGLAGALGVGEQYF.